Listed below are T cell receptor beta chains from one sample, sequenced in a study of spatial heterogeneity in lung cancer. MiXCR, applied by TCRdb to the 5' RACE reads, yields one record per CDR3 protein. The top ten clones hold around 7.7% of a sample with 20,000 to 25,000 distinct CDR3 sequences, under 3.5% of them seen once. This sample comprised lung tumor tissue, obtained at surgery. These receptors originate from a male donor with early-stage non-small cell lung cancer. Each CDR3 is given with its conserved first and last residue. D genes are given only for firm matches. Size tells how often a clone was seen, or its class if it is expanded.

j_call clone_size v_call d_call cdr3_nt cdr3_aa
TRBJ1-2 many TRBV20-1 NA TGCAGTGCCAAGCCCTATGGTGGACCTGCTAACTATGGCTACACCTTC CSAKPYGGPANYGYTF
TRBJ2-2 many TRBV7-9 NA TGTGCCAGCAGGCCTGGGGGCGGGGAGCTGTTTTTT CASRPGGGELFF
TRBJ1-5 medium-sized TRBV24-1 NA TGTGCCCCGGGGGGGGGGAATCAGCCCCAGCATTTT CAPGGGNQPQHF
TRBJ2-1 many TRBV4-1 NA TGCGCCAGCAACAGGGGGCTAGCGGGCCCCATGGGGAATGAGCAGTTCTTC CASNRGLAGPMGNEQFF
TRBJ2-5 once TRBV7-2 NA TGTGCCAGCAGCTTCAGCCGGGAGACCCAGTACTTC CASSFSRETQYF
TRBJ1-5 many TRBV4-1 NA TGCGCCAGCAGCCAAGTGTTCAATAGCAATCAGCCCCAGCATTTT CASSQVFNSNQPQHF
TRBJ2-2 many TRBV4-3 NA TGCGCCAGCAGCCAAGCAGGGAGTCGCGGCAGGGGCTTTGGGGAGCTGTTTTTT CASSQAGSRGRGFGELFF
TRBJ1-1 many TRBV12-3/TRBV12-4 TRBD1 TGTGCCAGCAGCCGATTGGGACAGCTGAACACTGAAGCTTTCTTT CASSRLGQLNTEAFF
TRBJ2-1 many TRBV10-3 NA TGTGCCATCAGTTCGACTAGTGGGGGCGATGAGCAGTTCTTC CAISSTSGGDEQFF
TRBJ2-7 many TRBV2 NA TGTGCCAGCAGGGGGGGCAGGGGGTTCTACGAGCAGTACTTC CASRGGRGFYEQYF
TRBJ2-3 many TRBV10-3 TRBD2 TGTGCCATCAGTGAGTCGCTGGGACTAGCGGGCGGGAATCAAGATACGCAGTATTTT CAISESLGLAGGNQDTQYF
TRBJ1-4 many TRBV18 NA TGTGCCAGCTCACCCAGACAGGCCGGAAGTGAAAAACTGTTTTTT CASSPRQAGSEKLFF
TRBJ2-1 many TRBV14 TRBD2 TGTGCCAGCAGCCGGGGACTAGCGGGAGTCCGAGGTTACAATGAGCAGTTCTTC CASSRGLAGVRGYNEQFF
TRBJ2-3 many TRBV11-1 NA TGTGCCAGCAGTTGGGAACCCAAAGATACGCAGTATTTT CASSWEPKDTQYF
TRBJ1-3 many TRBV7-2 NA TGTGCCAGCAGCCCAGAAAGGGTCCTCTCTGGAAACACCATATATTTT CASSPERVLSGNTIYF
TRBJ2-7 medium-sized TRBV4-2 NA TGTGCCAGCAGCCAAGGGGACACAATCCCCGACTACGAGCAGTACTTC CASSQGDTIPDYEQYF
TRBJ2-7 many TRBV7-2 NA TGTGCCAGCAGCCCCGGAACTACAACGTACGAGCAGTACTTC CASSPGTTTYEQYF
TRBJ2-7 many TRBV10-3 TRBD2 TGTGCCATCAGTGAGTCCCGGGAGGGGGGTTACGAGCAGTACTTC CAISESREGGYEQYF
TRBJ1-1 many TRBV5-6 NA TGTGCCAGCAGCTTGGAGGCAGGAATGAACACTGAAGCTTTCTTT CASSLEAGMNTEAFF
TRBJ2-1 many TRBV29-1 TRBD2 TGCAGCGTCCCGGGACTAGCGGGAGGTTTTAGTCATTACGAGCAGTTCTTC CSVPGLAGGFSHYEQFF
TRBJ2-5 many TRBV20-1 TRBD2 TGCAGTGCTCTAGCGGGCTCAGCGAAGACCCAGTACTTC CSALAGSAKTQYF
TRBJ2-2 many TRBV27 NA TGTGCCAGCAGGTCCCCTTCGGGGGAGCTGTTTTTT CASRSPSGELFF
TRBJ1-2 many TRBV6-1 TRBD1 TGTGCCAGCAGGCGAACAGGGGTTATGTACTATGGCTACACCTTC CASRRTGVMYYGYTF
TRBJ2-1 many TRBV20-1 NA TGCAGTGCTGCCTCCGAGATTGGGGAGCAGTTCTTC CSAASEIGEQFF
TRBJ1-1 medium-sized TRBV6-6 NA TGTGCCAGCAGTTCAGCAGTTAACACTGAAGCTTTCTTT CASSSAVNTEAFF
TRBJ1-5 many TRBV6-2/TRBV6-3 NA TGTGCCAGCAGTTACTATCCAGATCAGCCCCAGCATTTT CASSYYPDQPQHF